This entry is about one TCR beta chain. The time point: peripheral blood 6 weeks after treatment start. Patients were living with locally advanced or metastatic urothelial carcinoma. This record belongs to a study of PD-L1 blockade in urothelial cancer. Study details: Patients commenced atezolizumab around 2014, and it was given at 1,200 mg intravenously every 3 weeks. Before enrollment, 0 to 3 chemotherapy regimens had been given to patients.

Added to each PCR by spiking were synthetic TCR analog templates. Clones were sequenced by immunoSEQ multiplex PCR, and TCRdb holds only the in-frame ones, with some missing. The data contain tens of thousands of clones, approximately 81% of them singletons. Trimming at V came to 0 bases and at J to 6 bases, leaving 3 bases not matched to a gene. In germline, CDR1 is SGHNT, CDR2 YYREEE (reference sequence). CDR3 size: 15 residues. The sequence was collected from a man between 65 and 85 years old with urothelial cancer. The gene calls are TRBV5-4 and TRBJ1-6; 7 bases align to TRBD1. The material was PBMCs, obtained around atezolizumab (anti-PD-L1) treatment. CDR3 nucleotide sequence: TGTGCCAGCAGCTTGGGGGGACAGCTTAATTCACCCCTCCACTTT. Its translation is CASSLGGQLNSPLHF. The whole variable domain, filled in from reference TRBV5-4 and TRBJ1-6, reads ETGVTQSPTHLIKTRGQQVTLRCSSQSGHNTVSWYQQALGQGPQFIFQYYREEENGRGNFPPRFSGLQFPNYSSELNVNALELDDSALYLCASSLGGQLNSPLHFGNGTRLTVT.